These 17 T cell receptor beta chains originate from one sample sequenced in a study of blood T cell repertoires in COVID-19. This table comes from immunoSEQ multiplex PCR, and its TCRdb copy is limited to in-frame clones, with some not included. The sample includes 150,000 to 200,000 clones, around 80% of them seen just once. What was sequenced was PBMCs or T cells enriched from blood (not recorded which). The receptors derive from a woman aged 45-65 years with acute COVID-19.

This clone was seen a handful of times. V is TRBV27 and J is TRBJ2-1; tentatively, D is TRBD2 (6 bases). The CDR3 consists of 17 residues. Germline V gene data show CDR1 as MNHEY and CDR2 as SMNVEV (reference sequence). V was shortened by 5 bases and J by 0 bases, with 17 bases between the two germline ends. The CDR3: CASSPFNPGVSYNEQFF. The CDR3 DNA reads as TGTGCCAGCAGTCCCTTTAATCCGGGGGTCTCCTACAATGAGCAGTTCTTC.

This rearrangement joins TRBV24-1 to TRBJ2-5; TRBD1 matches at 8 bases. The CDR3 loop spans 16 amino acids. The V segment lost 4 bases and the J segment 2 bases; nucleotides outside the gene matches: 8. The V gene's germline CDR1 is KGHDR and CDR2 SFDVKD. The CDR3 sequence: CATSDTGTGAQETQYF. CDR3 in DNA: TGTGCCACCAGTGACACCGGGACAGGAGCACAAGAGACCCAGTACTTC.

The chain combines TRBV19 with TRBJ1-5; 7 bases line up with TRBD1. CDR1 LNHDA and CDR2 SQIVND come from the germline V gene (reference sequence). This CDR3 is built from 15 residues. V shed 7 bases, J shed 1 base, and the junction held 7 bases outside the gene matches. The DNA for the CDR3 is TGTGCCAGTACCCAGACAGGGCGGAGCAATCAGCCCCAGCATTTT. This translates into CASTQTGRSNQPQHF.

The CDR3 region is CASSARASLYNEQFF. CDR3 bases: TGTGCCAGCAGCGCCCGCGCTAGCCTTTACAATGAGCAGTTCTTC. V is TRBV5-5 and J is TRBJ2-1, with a possible D match to TRBD2 (5 bases). The length of the CDR3 is 15 residues. In germline, CDR1 is SGHKS, CDR2 YYEKEE (reference sequence). Trimming removed 4 bases from V and 4 bases from J, with 15 bases in between.

The chain is built from TRBV7-2 and TRBJ1-2; D remains unclear. Trimming took 5 bases from V and 5 from J, leaving 12 bases between them. The germline CDR1 and CDR2 sequences are SGHTA and FQGNSA. The CDR3 is made up of 13 amino acids. The CDR3 bases are TGTGCCAGCAGCATTCGGGAGGTGTATGGCTACACCTTC. It yields the protein CASSIREVYGYTF.

This clone was seen only once. This chain connects TRBV2 to TRBJ1-6; D remains unclear. This CDR3 spans 14 amino acids. CDR1 is SNHLY, CDR2 FYNNEI, per germline. V was trimmed by 6 bases and J by 6 bases, leaving 12 bases between them. The CDR3 sequence: CASRREASNSPLHF. As DNA, the CDR3 is TGTGCCAGCAGGAGAGAGGCTAGTAATTCACCCCTCCACTTT.

V and J are TRBV9 and TRBJ1-2; D not certain. The ends were cut back, 0 bases at V and 3 bases at J, with 6 bases in the middle. The CDR3 contains 13 residues. CDR1 SGDLS and CDR2 YYNGEE come from the germline V gene. The CDR3 coding sequence is TGTGCCAGCAGCGTAGAACCGGACTATGGCTACACCTTC. Translation gives CASSVEPDYGYTF. Based on the CDR3 plus reference TRBV9 and TRBJ1-2, the full variable domain is DSGVTQTPKHLITATGQRVTLRCSPRSGDLSVYWYQQSLDQGLQFLIQYYNGEERAKGNILERFSAQQFPDLHSELNLSSLELGDSALYFCASSVEPDYGYTFGSGTRLTVV.

This sequence joins TRBV28 and TRBJ1-2; TRBD1 matches at 7 bases. The CDR3 contains 15 residues. With V trimmed by 5 bases and J by 2 bases, 8 bases remained unmatched. Germline CDR1 is MDHEN and CDR2 is SYDVKM. CDR3 protein: CASSPESTGNYGYTF. Here the CDR3 DNA reads TGTGCCAGCAGTCCAGAATCGACAGGGAACTATGGCTACACCTTC.

This clone was found a few times. The chain recombines TRBV6-5 with TRBJ2-1; a possible D gene is TRBD1 (5 bases). The CDR3 loop spans 13 amino acids. V was clipped by 6 bases and J by 8 bases, with 14 bases between them. Germline CDR1 and CDR2: MNHEY and SVGAGI. CDR3 bases: TGTGCCAGCAGAGAGCACAGGAGAGATGAGCAGTTCTTC. This gives the protein CASREHRRDEQFF.

This clone showed up just once. The V gene is TRBV2, the J gene TRBJ2-5, with D possibly TRBD1 on 5 matching bases. The CDR3 totals 14 residues. V was clipped by 7 bases and J by 2 bases, with 14 bases between them. Looked up from germline, CDR1 is SNHLY and CDR2 is FYNNEI. Here the CDR3 DNA reads TGTGCCAGCACCTTAAGGGGCAGTCAAGAGACCCAGTACTTC. Translating gives CASTLRGSQETQYF.

The rearrangement links TRBV10-1 to TRBJ2-1, with TRBD2 as a possible D gene (5 bases). There are 19 residues in the CDR3. V was clipped by 2 bases and J by 1 base, with 21 bases between them. Germline lookup yields CDR1 WNHNN and CDR2 SYGVQD (reference sequence). The CDR3: CASSEIFLWGAESYNEQFF. CDR3 bases: TGCGCCAGCAGTGAGATCTTTTTGTGGGGAGCAGAATCCTACAATGAGCAGTTCTTC.

This clone was seen only once. This chain uses TRBV7-9 with TRBJ2-7; TRBD1 is a possible D gene (6 bases). Germline lookup yields CDR1 SEHNR and CDR2 FQNEAQ (reference sequence). The V and J ends lost 5 bases and 6 bases respectively, with 14 bases between them. CDR3 length: 13 residues. CDR3 in DNA: TGTGCCAGCAGCGAAGGGGGTTGGGTCGAGCAGTACGTC. Translation: CASSEGGWVEQYV.

The chain uses TRBV9 and TRBJ2-1; the match to TRBD1 covers 8 bases. Germline lookup yields CDR1 SGDLS and CDR2 YYNGEE. Trimming took 3 bases from V and 4 from J; bases not matched to a gene: 9. The CDR3 consists of 16 residues. CDR3 bases: TGTGCCAGCAGCGCTAGGGGCGGACAGGGTTACAATGAGCAGTTCTTC. This sequence encodes CASSARGGQGYNEQFF.

This clone is a singleton in its sample. The rearrangement joins TRBV5-1 to TRBJ1-1, with D possibly matching TRBD1 (6 bases). Germline V lookup: CDR1 SGHRS, CDR2 YFSETQ. The CDR3 contains 15 residues. Trimming took 0 bases from V and 8 from J, leaving 17 bases between them. The CDR3 bases are TGCGCCAGCAGCTTGGGCGGCGGCAGGGGTTCAGAAGCTTTCTTT. It is translated as CASSLGGGRGSEAFF.

For the CDR3, the DNA is TGTGCCTGGAGAGCGAACACTGAAGCTTTCTTT. This gives the protein CAWRANTEAFF. The J gene is TRBJ1-1, the V gene TRBV30, with unresolved D. The germline gives CDR1 GTSNPN, CDR2 SVGIG (reference sequence). V dropped 3 bases and J dropped 1 base, with 3 bases sitting between them. This CDR3 is built from 11 residues. Supplemented by reference TRBV30 and TRBJ1-1, the full variable domain reads SQTIHQWPATLVQPVGSPLSLECTVEGTSNPNLYWYRQAAGRGLQLLFYSVGIGQISSEVPQNLSASRPQDRQFILSSKKLLLSDSGFYLCAWRANTEAFFGQGTRLTVV.

The J gene is TRBJ2-7, the V gene TRBV28; 10 bases line up with TRBD1. V lost 5 bases to trimming and J lost 3 bases; unmatched junction nucleotides: 4. CDR3 length equals 14 residues. CDR1 is MDHEN, CDR2 SYDVKM, per germline. The CDR3 protein is CASSQTGGYYEQYV. The CDR3 region has the DNA TGTGCCAGCAGTCAGACAGGGGGCTACTACGAGCAGTACGTC.

The chain is built from TRBV19 and TRBJ2-3, with TRBD1 identical over 10 bases. The CDR3 length is 15 residues. CDR1 and CDR2 (germline): LNHDA, SQIVND (reference sequence). After removal of 6 bases from V and 0 bases from J, the junction contained 3 bases not matched to a gene. CDR3 nucleotide sequence: TGTGCCAGTAGCGTGACAGGGGGCAGCACAGATACGCAGTATTTT. Residues: CASSVTGGSTDTQYF.